The clone carrying this TCR beta chain was found a few times. The data are from a study of response to subunit inactivated influenza vaccine. TCRdb used MiXCR to reprocess the RT-PCR reads, holding one entry per CDR3 protein. The sample records under 200,000 distinct CDR3 sequences, 12% being singletons. With 0 bases clipped from V and 2 bases from J, the junction kept 7 bases outside the gene matches. Germline V gives CDR1 DFQATT, CDR2 SNEGSKA (reference sequence). The CDR3 loop spans 16 amino acids. A further study also used this sample, focusing on T cells expressing NK-cell markers. As reported in that work: Generation of TCR beta cDNA was performed by 5'RACE template switching incorporating UMIs. Several of the experiments relied on an anti-gamma-delta TCR antibody so that only alpha-beta TCR T cells were sorted. Among CD8+ T cells from over 5 donors, dominant NKG2C+ clonotypes accounted for roughly 1.0-7.0%. Dominance of the CD3+CD56-NKG2C+ fraction by these clonotypes also held in several donors. Uncertainty persisted over the HCMV specificity of expanded NKG2C+ T cell clones.

This sequence was found in a man aged 50-60 years who received an inactivated influenza vaccine. Sequenced material: CD8+ T cells sorted from PBMCs, taken less than 13 days after vaccination. V and J are TRBV20-1 and TRBJ2-7; 10 bases agree with TRBD2. CDR3 DNA: TGCAGTGCTAGAGATGTACTAGCGGGGCCTACCTACGAGCAGTACTTC. Encoded protein: CSARDVLAGPTYEQYF.